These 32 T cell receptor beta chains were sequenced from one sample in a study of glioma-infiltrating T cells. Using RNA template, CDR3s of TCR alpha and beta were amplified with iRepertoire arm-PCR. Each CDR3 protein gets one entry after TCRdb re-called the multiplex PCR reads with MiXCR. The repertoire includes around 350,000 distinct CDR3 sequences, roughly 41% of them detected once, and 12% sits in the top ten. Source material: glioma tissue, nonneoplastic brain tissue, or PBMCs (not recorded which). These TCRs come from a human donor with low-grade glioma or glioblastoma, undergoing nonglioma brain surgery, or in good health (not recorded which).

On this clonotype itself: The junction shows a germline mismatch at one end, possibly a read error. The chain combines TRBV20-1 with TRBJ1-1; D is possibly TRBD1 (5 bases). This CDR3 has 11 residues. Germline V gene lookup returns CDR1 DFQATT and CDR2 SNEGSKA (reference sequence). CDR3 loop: CSANEGTGAFF. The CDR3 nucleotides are TGCAGTGCTAATGAGGGGACTGGAGCTTTCTTT.

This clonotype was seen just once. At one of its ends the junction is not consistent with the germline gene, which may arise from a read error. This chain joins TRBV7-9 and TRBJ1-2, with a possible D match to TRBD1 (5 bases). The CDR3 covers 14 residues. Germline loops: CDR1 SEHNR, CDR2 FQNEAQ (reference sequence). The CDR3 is CAGSLEVTWDGYTF. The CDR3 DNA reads TGTGCCGGCAGCTTAGAAGTGACATGGGACGGCTACACCTTC.

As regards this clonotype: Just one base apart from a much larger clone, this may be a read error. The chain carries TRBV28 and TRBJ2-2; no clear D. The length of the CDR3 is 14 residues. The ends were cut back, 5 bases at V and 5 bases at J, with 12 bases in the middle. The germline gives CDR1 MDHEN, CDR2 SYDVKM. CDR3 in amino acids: CASSHPTWTGELFF. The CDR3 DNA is TGTGCCAGCAGTCACCCTACGTGGACCGGGGAGCTGTTTTTT.

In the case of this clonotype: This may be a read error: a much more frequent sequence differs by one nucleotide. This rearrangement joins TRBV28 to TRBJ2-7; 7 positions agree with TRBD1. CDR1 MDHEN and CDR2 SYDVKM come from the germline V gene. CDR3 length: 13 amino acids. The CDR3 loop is CASSFRGGYGQYF. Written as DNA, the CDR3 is TGTGCCAGCAGTTTTAGAGGGGGCTACGGGCAGTACTTC.

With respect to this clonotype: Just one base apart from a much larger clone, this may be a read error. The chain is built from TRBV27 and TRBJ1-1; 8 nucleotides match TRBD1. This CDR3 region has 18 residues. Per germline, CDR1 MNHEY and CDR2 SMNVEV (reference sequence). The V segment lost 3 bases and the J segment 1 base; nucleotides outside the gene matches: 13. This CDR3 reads CASSLLPGQVPGNTEAFF. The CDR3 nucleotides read TGTGCCAGCAGTTTGCTCCCGGGACAGGTGCCAGGGAACACTGAAGCTTTCTTT.

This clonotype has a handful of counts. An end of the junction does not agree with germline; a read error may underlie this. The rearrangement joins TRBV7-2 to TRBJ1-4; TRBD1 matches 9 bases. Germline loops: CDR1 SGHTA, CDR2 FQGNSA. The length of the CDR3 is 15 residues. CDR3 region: CASSSTTGGNEKLSF. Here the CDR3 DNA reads TGTGCCAGCAGCTCGACGACAGGGGGTAATGAAAAACTGTCTTTT.

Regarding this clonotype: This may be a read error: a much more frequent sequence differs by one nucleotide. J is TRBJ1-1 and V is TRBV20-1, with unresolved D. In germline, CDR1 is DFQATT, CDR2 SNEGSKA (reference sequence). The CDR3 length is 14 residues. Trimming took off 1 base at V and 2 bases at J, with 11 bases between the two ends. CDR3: CSARVTGSNTEAFF. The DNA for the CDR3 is TGCAGTGCTAGAGTGACGGGGAGCAACACTGAAGCTTTCTTT.

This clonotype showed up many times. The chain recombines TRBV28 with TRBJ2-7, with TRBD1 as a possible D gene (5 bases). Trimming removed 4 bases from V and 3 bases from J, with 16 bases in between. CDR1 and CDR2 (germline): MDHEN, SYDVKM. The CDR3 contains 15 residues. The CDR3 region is CASSSTGSQDYEQYF. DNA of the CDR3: TGTGCCAGCAGTTCTACAGGATCCCAAGACTACGAGCAGTACTTC.

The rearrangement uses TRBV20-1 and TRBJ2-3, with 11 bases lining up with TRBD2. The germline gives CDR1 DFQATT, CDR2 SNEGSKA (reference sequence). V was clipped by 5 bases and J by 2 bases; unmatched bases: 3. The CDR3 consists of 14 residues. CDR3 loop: CSAPTSGTTDTQYF. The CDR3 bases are TGCAGTGCTCCGACTAGCGGGACCACAGATACGCAGTATTTT.

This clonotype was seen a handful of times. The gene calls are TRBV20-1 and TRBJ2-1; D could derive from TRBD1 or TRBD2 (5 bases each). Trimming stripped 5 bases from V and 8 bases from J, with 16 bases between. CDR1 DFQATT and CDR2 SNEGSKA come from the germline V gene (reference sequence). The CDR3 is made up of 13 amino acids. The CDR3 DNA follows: TGCAGTGCTGTCACTAGAAGGGACGATGAGCAGTTCTTC. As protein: CSAVTRRDDEQFF.

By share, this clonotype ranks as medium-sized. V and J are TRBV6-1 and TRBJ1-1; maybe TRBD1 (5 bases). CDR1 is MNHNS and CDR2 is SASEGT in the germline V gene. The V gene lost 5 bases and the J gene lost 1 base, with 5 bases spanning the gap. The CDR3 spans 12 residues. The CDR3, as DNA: TGTGCCAGCAGTACAGGGAACACTGAAGCTTTCTTT. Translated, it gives CASSTGNTEAFF.

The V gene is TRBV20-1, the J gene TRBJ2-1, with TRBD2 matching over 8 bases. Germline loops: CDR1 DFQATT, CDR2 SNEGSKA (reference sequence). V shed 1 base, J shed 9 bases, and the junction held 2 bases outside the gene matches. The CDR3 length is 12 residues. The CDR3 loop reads CSARVAGGEQFF. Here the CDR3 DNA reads TGCAGTGCTAGAGTCGCGGGAGGTGAGCAGTTCTTC.

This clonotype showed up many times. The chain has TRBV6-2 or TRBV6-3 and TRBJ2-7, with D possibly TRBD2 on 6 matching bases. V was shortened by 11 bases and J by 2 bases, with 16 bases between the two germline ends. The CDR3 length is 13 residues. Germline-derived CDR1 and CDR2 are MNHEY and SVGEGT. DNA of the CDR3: TGTGCCTCGAATAGCGGCAAGCCCTACGAGCAGTACTTC. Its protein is CASNSGKPYEQYF.

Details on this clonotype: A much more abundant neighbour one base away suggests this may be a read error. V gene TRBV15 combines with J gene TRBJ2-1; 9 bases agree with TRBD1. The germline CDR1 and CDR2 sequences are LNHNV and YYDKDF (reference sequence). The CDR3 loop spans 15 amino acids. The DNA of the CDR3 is TGTGCCCCCAGCGATGAGGACAGGGGTTTAAATGAGCAGTTCTTC. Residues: CAPSDEDRGLNEQFF.

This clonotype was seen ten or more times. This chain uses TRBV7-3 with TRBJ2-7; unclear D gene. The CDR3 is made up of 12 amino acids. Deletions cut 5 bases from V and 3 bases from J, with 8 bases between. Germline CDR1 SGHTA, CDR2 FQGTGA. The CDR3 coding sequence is TGTGCCAGCAGCCCGCACTACTACGAGCAGTACTTC. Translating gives CASSPHYYEQYF.

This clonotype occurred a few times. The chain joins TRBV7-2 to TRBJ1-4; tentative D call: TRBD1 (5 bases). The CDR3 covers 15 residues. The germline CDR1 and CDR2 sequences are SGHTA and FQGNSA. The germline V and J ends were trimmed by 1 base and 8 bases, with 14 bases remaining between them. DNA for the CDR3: TGTGCCAGCAGCTTAGTGCCGGGGGGAGGCGAAAAACTGTTTTTT. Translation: CASSLVPGGGEKLFF. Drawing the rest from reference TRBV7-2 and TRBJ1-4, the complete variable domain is GAGVSQSPSNKVTEKGKDVELRCDPISGHTALYWYRQSLGQGLEFLIYFQGNSAPDKSGLPSDRFSAERTGGSVSTLTIQRTQQEDSAVYLCASSLVPGGGEKLFFGSGTQLSVL.

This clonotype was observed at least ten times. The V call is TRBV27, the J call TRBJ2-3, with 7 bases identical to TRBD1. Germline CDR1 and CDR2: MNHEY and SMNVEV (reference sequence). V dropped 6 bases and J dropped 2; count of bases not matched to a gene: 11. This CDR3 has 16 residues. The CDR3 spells CASSRDRARVTDTQYF. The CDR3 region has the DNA TGTGCCAGCAGCCGAGACAGGGCAAGAGTCACAGATACGCAGTATTTT.

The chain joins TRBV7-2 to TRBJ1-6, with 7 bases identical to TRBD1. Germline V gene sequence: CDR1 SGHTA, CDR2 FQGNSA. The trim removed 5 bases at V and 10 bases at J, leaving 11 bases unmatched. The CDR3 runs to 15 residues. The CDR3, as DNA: TGTGCCAGCAGCCCCAGACAGGGACGGGAATCACCCCTCCACTTT. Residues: CASSPRQGRESPLHF.

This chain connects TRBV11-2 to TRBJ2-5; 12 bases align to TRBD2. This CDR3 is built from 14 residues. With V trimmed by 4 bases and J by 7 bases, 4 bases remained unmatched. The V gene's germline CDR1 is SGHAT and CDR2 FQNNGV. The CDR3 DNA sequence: TGTGCCAGCAGCTCGACTAGCGGGAGTGTGACCCAGTACTTC. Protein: CASSSTSGSVTQYF.

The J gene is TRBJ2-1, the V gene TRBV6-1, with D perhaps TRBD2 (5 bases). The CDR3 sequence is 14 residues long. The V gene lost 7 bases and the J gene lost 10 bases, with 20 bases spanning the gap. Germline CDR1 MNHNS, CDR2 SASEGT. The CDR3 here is CASIPDGVVYEQFF. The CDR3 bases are TGTGCCAGCATTCCCGACGGGGTCGTCTACGAGCAGTTCTTC.

In DNA, the CDR3 is TGTGCCATCAGTCCCCGGGACAGATCCTACGAGCAGTACTTC. Translation: CAISPRDRSYEQYF. The V call is TRBV10-3, the J call TRBJ2-7; 7 nucleotides line up with TRBD1. The V and J ends lost 5 bases and 1 base, in that order; junction bases with no gene match: 5. This CDR3 comprises 14 residues. Germline CDR1 reads ENHRY; CDR2 reads SYGVKD.

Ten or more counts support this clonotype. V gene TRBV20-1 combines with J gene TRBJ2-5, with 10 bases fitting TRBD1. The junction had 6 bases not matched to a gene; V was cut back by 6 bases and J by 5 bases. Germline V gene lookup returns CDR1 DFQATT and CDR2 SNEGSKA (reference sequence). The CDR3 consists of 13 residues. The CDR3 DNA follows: TGCAGTGCAGACAGGGGGCAAGGGGAGACCCAGTACTTC. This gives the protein CSADRGQGETQYF.

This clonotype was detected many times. The chain's CDR3 is CASSYSGLGFYEQYF. The DNA of the CDR3 is TGTGCCAGCAGTTACTCGGGACTAGGTTTCTACGAGCAGTACTTC. The chain combines TRBV6-2 or TRBV6-3 with TRBJ2-7; 8 nucleotides line up with TRBD2. Germline V gene sequence: CDR1 MNHEY, CDR2 SVGEGT. Losses at the gene ends were 0 bases for V and 3 bases for J; bases not matched to a gene: 4. The CDR3 loop spans 15 amino acids.

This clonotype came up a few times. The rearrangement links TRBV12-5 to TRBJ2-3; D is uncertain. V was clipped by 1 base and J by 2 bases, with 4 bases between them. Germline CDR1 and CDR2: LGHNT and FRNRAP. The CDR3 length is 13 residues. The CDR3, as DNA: TGTGCTAGTGGTTTGGCCGCCACAGATACGCAGTATTTT. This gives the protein CASGLAATDTQYF.

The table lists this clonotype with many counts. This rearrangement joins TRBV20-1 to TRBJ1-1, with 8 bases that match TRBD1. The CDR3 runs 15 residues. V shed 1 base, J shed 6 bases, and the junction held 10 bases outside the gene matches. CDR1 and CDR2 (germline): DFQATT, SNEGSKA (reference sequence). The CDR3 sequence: CSARVLDRVYAEAFF. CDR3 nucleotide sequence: TGCAGTGCTAGAGTTCTGGACAGGGTTTATGCTGAAGCTTTCTTT.

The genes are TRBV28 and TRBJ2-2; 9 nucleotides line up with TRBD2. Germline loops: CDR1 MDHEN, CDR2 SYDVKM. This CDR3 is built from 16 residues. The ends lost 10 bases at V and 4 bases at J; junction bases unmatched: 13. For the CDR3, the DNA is TGTGCCACCCAAACGGTAGCGGGAGAGAGCACCGGGGAGCTGTTTTTT. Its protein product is CATQTVAGESTGELFF.

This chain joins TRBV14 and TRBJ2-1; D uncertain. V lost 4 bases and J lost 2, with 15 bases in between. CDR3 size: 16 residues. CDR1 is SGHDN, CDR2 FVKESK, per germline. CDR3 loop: CASSRIEEGTYNEQFF. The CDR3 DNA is TGTGCCAGCAGCCGTATCGAGGAAGGGACCTACAATGAGCAGTTCTTC.

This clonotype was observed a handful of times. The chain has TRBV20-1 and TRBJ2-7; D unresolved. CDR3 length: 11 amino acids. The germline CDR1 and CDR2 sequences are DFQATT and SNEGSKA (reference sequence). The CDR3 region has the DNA TGCAGCGCCTCACCGGTGAGCGAGCAGTACTTC. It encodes CSASPVSEQYF.

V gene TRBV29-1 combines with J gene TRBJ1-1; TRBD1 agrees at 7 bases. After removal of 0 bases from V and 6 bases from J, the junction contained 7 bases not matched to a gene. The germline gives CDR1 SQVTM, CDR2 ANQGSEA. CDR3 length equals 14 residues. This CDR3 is CSVEDREGAPEAFF. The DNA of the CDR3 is TGCAGCGTTGAAGATCGGGAGGGGGCCCCTGAAGCTTTCTTT.

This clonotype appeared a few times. CDR3 region: CASSFTRLATAYEQYF. CDR3 DNA: TGTGCCAGCAGCTTCACACGACTAGCCACAGCCTACGAGCAGTACTTC. The chain uses TRBV11-1 and TRBJ2-7; 7 nucleotides match TRBD2. With V trimmed by 3 bases and J by 2 bases, 10 bases remained unmatched. The CDR3 is made up of 16 amino acids. Per the germline V gene, CDR1 is SGHAT and CDR2 is FQDESV (reference sequence).

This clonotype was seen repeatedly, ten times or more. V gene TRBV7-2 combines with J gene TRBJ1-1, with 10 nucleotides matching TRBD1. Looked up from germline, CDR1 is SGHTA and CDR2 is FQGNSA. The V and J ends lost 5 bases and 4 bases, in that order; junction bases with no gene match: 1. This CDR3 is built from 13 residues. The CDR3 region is CASSGQGGTEAFF. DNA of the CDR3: TGTGCCAGCAGCGGACAGGGGGGCACTGAAGCTTTCTTT.

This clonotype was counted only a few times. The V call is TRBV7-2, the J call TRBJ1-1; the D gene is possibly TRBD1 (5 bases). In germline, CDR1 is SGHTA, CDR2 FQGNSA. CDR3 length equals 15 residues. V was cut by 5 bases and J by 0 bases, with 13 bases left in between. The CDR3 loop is CASSIEGRLNTEAFF. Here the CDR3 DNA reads TGTGCCAGCAGCATAGAGGGACGGTTGAACACTGAAGCTTTCTTT. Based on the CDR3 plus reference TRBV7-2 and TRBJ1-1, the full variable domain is GAGVSQSPSNKVTEKGKDVELRCDPISGHTALYWYRQSLGQGLEFLIYFQGNSAPDKSGLPSDRFSAERTGGSVSTLTIQRTQQEDSAVYLCASSIEGRLNTEAFFGQGTRLTVV.